This entry lists 10 T cell receptor beta chains sequenced from one sample in a study of T cell repertoires in ileal Crohn's disease. Sequenced by immunoSEQ multiplex PCR; TCRdb stores in-frame clones only, minus some. The sample yields about 13,000 clones, around four fifths seen once. Time point defined: neoterminal ileum biopsy at postoperative endoscopy, about 6 months after surgery. Sequences were obtained from ileal tissue. These TCRs come from an adult with Crohn's disease.

This clone is judged large. This CDR3 is CASSQGSAGTQYF. Written as DNA, the CDR3 is TGCGCCAGCAGCCAAGGGTCAGCGGGTACGCAGTATTTT. The chain is built from TRBV4-1 and TRBJ2-3; D may be TRBD2 (6 bases). The CDR3 spans 13 residues. Germline-derived CDR1 and CDR2 are MGHRA and YSYEKL. The V end lost 1 base, the J end lost 8 bases, and 10 bases lay between the germline ends.

The chain couples TRBV27 to TRBJ2-1; the D is unclear. Trimming stripped 7 bases from V and 9 bases from J, with 13 bases between. The CDR3 runs to 12 residues. Germline lookup yields CDR1 MNHEY and CDR2 SMNVEV (reference sequence). This CDR3 is CASKRVSGEQFF. The CDR3 DNA sequence: TGTGCCAGCAAGCGCGTGTCCGGTGAGCAGTTCTTC.

The rearrangement links TRBV6-4 to TRBJ1-1; D is unresolved. V was trimmed by 5 bases and J by 2 bases, leaving 9 bases between them. From germline, CDR1 is MRHNA and CDR2 SNTAGT. This CDR3 spans 13 amino acids. The DNA of the CDR3 is TGTGCCAGCAGTCTACAGAAAAACACTGAAGCTTTCTTT. It translates to CASSLQKNTEAFF.

The chain links TRBV2 to TRBJ2-7; TRBD2 matches at 7 bases. CDR3 length equals 14 residues. Trimming at V came to 3 bases and at J to 0 bases, leaving 2 bases not matched to a gene. Germline V gene lookup returns CDR1 SNHLY and CDR2 FYNNEI. CDR3 sequence: CASSERLASYEQYF. The DNA for the CDR3 is TGTGCCAGCAGTGAGCGACTAGCCTCCTACGAGCAGTACTTC.

The CDR3 bases are TGTGCCAGCAGTAGTCAGGGGTATGGCTACACCTTC. It translates to CASSSQGYGYTF. This chain connects TRBV7-9 to TRBJ1-2; weak D call: TRBD1 (6 bases). Germline assignment: CDR1 SEHNR and CDR2 FQNEAQ (reference sequence). CDR3 length: 12 residues. The V end lost 6 bases, the J end lost 5 bases, and 10 bases lay between the germline ends. The full variable domain, in which reference TRBV7-9 and TRBJ1-2 provide the parts outside the CDR3, is DTGVSQNPRHKITKRGQNVTFRCDPISEHNRLYWYRQTLGQGPEFLTYFQNEAQLEKSRLLSDRFSAERPKGSFSTLEIQRTEQGDSAMYLCASSSQGYGYTFGSGTRLTVV.

The V call is TRBV5-1, the J call TRBJ2-1, with TRBD1 matching over 9 bases. CDR3 length: 11 amino acids. V lost 3 bases to trimming and J lost 13 bases; unmatched junction nucleotides: 2. Per germline, CDR1 SGHRS and CDR2 YFSETQ. CDR3 in DNA: TGCGCCAGCAGCTCGGGACAGGGTCAGTTCTTC. It specifies CASSSGQGQFF.

The chain joins TRBV5-1 to TRBJ2-3; TRBD2 aligns across 12 bases. The CDR3 is 18 amino acids. CDR1 is SGHRS, CDR2 YFSETQ, per germline. J was trimmed by 0 bases and V by 4 bases; bases with no gene match: 9. The CDR3 loop is CASSPRSLAGGSTDTQYF. The DNA of the CDR3 is TGCGCCAGCAGCCCGAGATCACTAGCGGGGGGTAGCACAGATACGCAGTATTTT. Supplemented by reference TRBV5-1 and TRBJ2-3, the full variable domain reads KAGVTQTPRYLIKTRGQQVTLSCSPISGHRSVSWYQQTPGQGLQFLFEYFSETQRNKGNFPGRFSGRQFSNSRSEMNVSTLELGDSALYLCASSPRSLAGGSTDTQYFGPGTRLTVL.

The CDR3 DNA is TGTGCCAGCAGTGGCACCCGGGGGGTACAGCCCCAGCATTTT. Translating gives CASSGTRGVQPQHF. The chain combines TRBV6-5 with TRBJ1-5; tentatively, D is TRBD1 (5 bases). Trimming removed 5 bases from V and 7 bases from J, with 15 bases in between. The germline CDR1 and CDR2 sequences are MNHEY and SVGAGI. This CDR3 is built from 14 residues.

CDR3 loop: CASSLGGQSYEQYF. In nucleotides, the CDR3 is TGTGCCAGCAGCTTGGGGGGACAGTCCTACGAGCAGTACTTC. The genes are TRBV7-8 and TRBJ2-7, with TRBD1 as a possible D gene (7 bases). This CDR3 comprises 14 residues. Trimming took 3 bases from V and 1 from J, leaving 10 bases between them. CDR1 is SGHVS, CDR2 FQNEAQ, per germline.

This chain connects TRBV6-1 to TRBJ1-2; TRBD1 matches at 10 bases. Germline trimming cut 8 bases from V and 8 bases from J; bases unmatched to any gene: 5. This CDR3 has 12 amino acids. In germline, CDR1 is MNHNS, CDR2 SASEGT. The CDR3 nucleotides are TGTGCCAGCGGGACAGGGGCACGAGGCTACACCTTC. Translated, it gives CASGTGARGYTF.